This T cell receptor beta chain was captured by sequencing in a study of T cell responses to AZD1222 COVID-19 vaccine. Measured with immunoSEQ multiplex PCR; TCRdb has only the in-frame clones, and not every one. The sample lists over 110,000 clones; under 95% were seen once. Study conclusions and caveats: Breadth and depth of Spike-specific TCRs rose after two AZD1222 doses.

The V end was cut by 4 bases, the J end by 6 bases, with 23 bases between. The germline gives CDR1 LGHDT, CDR2 YNNKEL (reference sequence). The CDR3 contains 17 residues. On this clone: The antigen is undetermined.

This clonotype was sampled from an adult in good health. The input for sequencing was peripheral blood, taken on day 0 of AZD1222 vaccination. The chain employs TRBV3-1 (or the pseudogene TRBV3-2) and TRBJ2-3; the D call may be TRBD1 or TRBD2 (5 bases each). The CDR3 sequence: CASSPGASAPIRDTQYF. The CDR3 DNA sequence: TGTGCCAGCAGCCCCGGGGCCAGCGCCCCAATTCGGGATACGCAGTATTTT.